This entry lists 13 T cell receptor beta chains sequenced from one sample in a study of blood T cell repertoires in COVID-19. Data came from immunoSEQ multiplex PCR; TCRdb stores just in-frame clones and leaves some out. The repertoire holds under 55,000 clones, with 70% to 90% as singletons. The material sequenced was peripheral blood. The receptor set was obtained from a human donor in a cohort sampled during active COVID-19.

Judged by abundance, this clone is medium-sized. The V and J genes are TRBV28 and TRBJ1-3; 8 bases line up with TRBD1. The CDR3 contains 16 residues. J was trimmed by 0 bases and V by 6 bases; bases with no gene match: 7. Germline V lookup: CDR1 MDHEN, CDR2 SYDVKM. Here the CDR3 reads CASRDRAGFSGNTIYF. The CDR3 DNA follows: TGTGCCAGCAGGGACAGGGCTGGATTCTCTGGAAACACCATATATTTT. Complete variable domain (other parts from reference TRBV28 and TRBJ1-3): DVKVTQSSRYLVKRTGEKVFLECVQDMDHENMFWYRQDPGLGLRLIYFSYDVKMKEKGDIPEGYSVSREKKERFSLILESASTNQTSMYLCASRDRAGFSGNTIYFGEGSWLTVV.

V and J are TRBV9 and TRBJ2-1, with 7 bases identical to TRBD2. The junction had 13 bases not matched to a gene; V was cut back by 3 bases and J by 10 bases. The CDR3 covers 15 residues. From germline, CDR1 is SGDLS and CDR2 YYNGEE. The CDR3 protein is CASSARDFPGGEQFF. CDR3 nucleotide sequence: TGTGCCAGCAGCGCTCGGGACTTCCCCGGGGGGGAGCAGTTCTTC.

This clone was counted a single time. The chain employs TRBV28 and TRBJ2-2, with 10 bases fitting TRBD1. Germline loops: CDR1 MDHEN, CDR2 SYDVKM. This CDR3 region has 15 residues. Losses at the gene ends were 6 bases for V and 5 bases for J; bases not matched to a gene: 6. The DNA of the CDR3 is TGTGCCAGCAGGTGGGACAGGGGAGGAACCGGGGAGCTGTTTTTT. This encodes CASRWDRGGTGELFF.

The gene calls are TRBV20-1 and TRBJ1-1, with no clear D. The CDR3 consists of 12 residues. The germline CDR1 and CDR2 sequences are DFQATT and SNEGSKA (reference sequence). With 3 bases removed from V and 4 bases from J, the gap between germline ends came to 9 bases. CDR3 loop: CSASAGFTEAFF. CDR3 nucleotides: TGCAGTGCTAGTGCGGGGTTCACTGAAGCTTTCTTT.

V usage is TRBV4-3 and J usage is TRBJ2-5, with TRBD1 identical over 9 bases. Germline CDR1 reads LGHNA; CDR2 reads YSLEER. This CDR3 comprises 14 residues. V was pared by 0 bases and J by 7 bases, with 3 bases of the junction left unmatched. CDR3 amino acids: CASSQDPTGGTQYF. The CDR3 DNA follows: TGCGCCAGCAGCCAAGATCCGACAGGGGGGACCCAGTACTTC.

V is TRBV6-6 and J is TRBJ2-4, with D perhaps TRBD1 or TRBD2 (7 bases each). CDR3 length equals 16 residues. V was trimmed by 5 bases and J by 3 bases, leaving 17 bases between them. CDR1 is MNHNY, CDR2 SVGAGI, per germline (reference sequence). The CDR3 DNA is TGTGCCAGCAGTCGACAGGGTTCGGGGGGCAAAAACATTCAGTACTTC. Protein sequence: CASSRQGSGGKNIQYF.

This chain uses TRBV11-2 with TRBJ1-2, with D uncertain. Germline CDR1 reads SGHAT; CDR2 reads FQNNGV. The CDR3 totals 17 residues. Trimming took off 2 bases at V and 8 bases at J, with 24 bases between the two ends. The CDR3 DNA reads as TGTGCCAGCAGCTTAAACGGTGTTGGCAATTCAGGCACGGGCTACACCTTC. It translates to CASSLNGVGNSGTGYTF.

CDR3 in amino acids: CASSRDRVKGGEAFF. The CDR3 DNA sequence: TGCGCCAGCAGCCGGGACAGGGTCAAGGGTGGGGAAGCTTTCTTT. V is TRBV5-1 and J is TRBJ1-1, with 9 bases lining up with TRBD1. Losses at the gene ends were 4 bases for V and 8 bases for J; bases not matched to a gene: 12. Germline V lookup: CDR1 SGHRS, CDR2 YFSETQ. The length of the CDR3 is 15 residues.

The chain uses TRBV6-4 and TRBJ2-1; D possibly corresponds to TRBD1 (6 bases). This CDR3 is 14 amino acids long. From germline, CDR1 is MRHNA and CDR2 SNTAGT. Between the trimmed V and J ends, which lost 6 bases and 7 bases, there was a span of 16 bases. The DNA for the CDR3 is TGTGCCAGCAGCCTAGGGGGTATGAAGAATGAGCAGTTCTTC. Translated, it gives CASSLGGMKNEQFF.

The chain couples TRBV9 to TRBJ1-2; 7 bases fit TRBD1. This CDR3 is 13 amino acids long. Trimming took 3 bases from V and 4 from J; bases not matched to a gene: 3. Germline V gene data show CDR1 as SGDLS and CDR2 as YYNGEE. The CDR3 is CASSARDSYGYTF. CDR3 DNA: TGTGCCAGCAGCGCAAGGGACAGCTATGGCTACACCTTC.

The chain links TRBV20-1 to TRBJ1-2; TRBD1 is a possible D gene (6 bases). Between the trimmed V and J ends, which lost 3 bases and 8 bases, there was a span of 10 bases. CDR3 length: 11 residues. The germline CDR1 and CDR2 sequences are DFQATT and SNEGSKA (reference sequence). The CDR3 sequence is CSARPGVGYTF. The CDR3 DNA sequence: TGCAGTGCTAGGCCAGGGGTCGGCTACACCTTC.

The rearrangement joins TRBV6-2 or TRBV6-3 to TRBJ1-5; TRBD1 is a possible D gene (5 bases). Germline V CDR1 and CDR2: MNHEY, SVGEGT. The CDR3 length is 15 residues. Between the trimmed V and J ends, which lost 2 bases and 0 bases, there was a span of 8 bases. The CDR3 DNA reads TGTGCCAGCAGTTACGGGGCATATAGCAATCAGCCCCAGCATTTT. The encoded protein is CASSYGAYSNQPQHF.

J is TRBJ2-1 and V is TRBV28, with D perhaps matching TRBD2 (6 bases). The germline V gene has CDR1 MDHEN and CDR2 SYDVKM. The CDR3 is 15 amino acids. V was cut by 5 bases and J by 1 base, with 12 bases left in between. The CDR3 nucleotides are TGTGCCAGCAGTGGGGGGTTGGTGTCCTACAATGAGCAGTTCTTC. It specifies CASSGGLVSYNEQFF.